This TCR beta chain came from a study of shared clonotypes between healthy human individuals. Findings of the study overall: Memory subsets generally showed lower estimated richness than naive subsets. For sorted subsets, rarefaction showed incomplete sequencing despite large depth.

The assay was immunoSEQ multiplex PCR, and TCRdb's table has in-frame clones only and misses some. The table records 1,500,000 or so clones, less than 99% of them present only once. V was cut by 6 bases and J by 6 bases, with 21 bases left in between. Germline lookup yields CDR1 KGHSH and CDR2 LQKENI. The CDR3 is 15 amino acids. Of note for this clone: Its antigen is still unknown.

The study enrolled healthy HIV-negative adults without recent acute infections or vaccinations as donors. From CD4+ cells came CD45RA+ naive and CD45RA-negative memory subsets. Sequencing was performed on naive CD4+ T cells sorted from blood. Noted subset: CD45RA+ positively selected. The source is a man younger than 45 in good health. This sequence joins TRBV18 and TRBJ2-7; D may be TRBD2 (5 bases). CDR3 loop: CASSRKDFYSTEQYF. Here the CDR3 DNA reads TGTGCCAGCTCTCGCAAGGACTTCTACTCCACCGAGCAGTACTTC. The full variable domain, with the rest looked up from reference TRBV18 and TRBJ2-7, is NAGVMQNPRHLVRRRGQEARLRCSPMKGHSHVYWYRQLPEEGLKFMVYLQKENIIDESGMPKERFSAEFPKEGPSILRIQQVVRGDSAAYFCASSRKDFYSTEQYFGPGTRLTVT.